This record covers a single TCR beta chain. This entry is derived from a study of blood T cell repertoires in COVID-19. The data were produced by immunoSEQ multiplex PCR, yet TCRdb's version contains in-frame clones alone and is incomplete. The sample has under 200,000 clones, about four fifths seen once. The CDR3 loop spans 13 amino acids. The V gene's germline CDR1 is KGHSH and CDR2 LQKENI. Trimming took off 0 bases at V and 4 bases at J, with 6 bases between the two ends. The rearrangement uses TRBV18 and TRBJ1-1; D may be TRBD1 (6 bases). The sequence was collected from a man in his 70s with active or convalescent COVID-19. Sequenced input: peripheral blood. The CDR3 coding sequence is TGTGCCAGCTCACCACCCAGGGGCACTGAAGCTTTCTTT. Translating gives CASSPPRGTEAFF.